This entry concerns a single T cell receptor beta chain. Use of 60 Vbeta and 13 Jbeta primers characterized the PCR. Clones were read by immunoSEQ multiplex PCR, and TCRdb kept only the in-frame ones, dropping some. The table has some 250,000 clones, about 86% seen once; the top ten hold under 8%. This CDR3 comprises 16 residues. Trimming at V came to 7 bases and at J to 7 bases, leaving 13 bases not matched to a gene. Germline CDR1 reads MDHEN; CDR2 reads SYDVKM. The data derive from a study of cytomegalovirus exposure and HLA in healthy donors. Material: PBMCs. The gene calls are TRBV28 and TRBJ2-2; 9 bases are shared with TRBD1. The sequence was collected from a woman in her sixties or seventies in good health and CMV-seropositive. The CDR3 nucleotides are TGTGCCAGCACTTCGGGACAGGGAGGAATGGGCGGGGAGCTGTTTTTT. This codes for CASTSGQGGMGGELFF.